This T cell receptor (beta chain) was identified during a study of T cell responses to AZD1222 COVID-19 vaccine. Libraries were prepared by immunoSEQ multiplex PCR; TCRdb keeps only in-frame clonotypes and omits some of them. This table has some 66,000 clones, nearly 90% appearing once. CDR1 is LNHDA, CDR2 SQIVND, per germline (reference sequence). There are 16 residues in the CDR3. V shed 6 bases and J shed 1 base, with 18 bases lying between them. Pooling covered second doses at about 4 or about 12 weeks. The source material was peripheral blood, sampled 28 days after the second AZD1222 dose. The rearrangement joins TRBV19 to TRBJ1-1, with a possible D match to TRBD1 (6 bases). The clonotype originates from an adult who received the AZD1222 COVID-19 vaccine. The CDR3: CASSRARGGSNTEAFF. The DNA of the CDR3 is TGTGCCAGTAGCCGGGCCCGGGGGGGCTCGAACACTGAAGCTTTCTTT.